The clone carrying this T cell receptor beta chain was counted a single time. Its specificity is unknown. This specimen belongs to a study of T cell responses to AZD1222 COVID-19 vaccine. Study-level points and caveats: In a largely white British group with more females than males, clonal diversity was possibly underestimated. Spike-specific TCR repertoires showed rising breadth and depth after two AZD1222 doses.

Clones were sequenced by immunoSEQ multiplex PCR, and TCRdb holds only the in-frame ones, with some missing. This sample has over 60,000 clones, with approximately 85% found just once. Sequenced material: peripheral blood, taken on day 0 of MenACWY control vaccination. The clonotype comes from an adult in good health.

CDR3 amino acids: CSVVTGGTGELFF. The CDR3 DNA reads as TGCAGCGTTGTAACAGGGGGCACCGGGGAGCTGTTTTTT. This chain connects TRBV29-1 to TRBJ2-2; 8 bases fit TRBD1. CDR3 length: 13 amino acids. Trimming took 4 bases from V and 4 from J; bases not matched to a gene: 2. Looked up from germline, CDR1 is SQVTM and CDR2 is ANQGSEA.